What follows describes a single T cell receptor beta chain. With random hexamers, about 0.5 to 1 ug RNA was reverse transcribed. Amplification of TCR beta CDR3 spanned 54 Vbeta and 13 Jbeta via immunoSEQ multiplex PCR. TCRdb independently ran MiXCR on the immunoSEQ multiplex PCR reads; one entry per CDR3 protein. The sample consists of more than 95,000 distinct CDR3 sequences, around 96% of them appearing once. CDR1 SQVTM and CDR2 ANQGSEA come from the germline V gene. V gave up 5 bases and J gave up 5 bases, with 16 bases separating them. The CDR3 consists of 13 residues. The data originate from a study of CD8 T cells in Susac syndrome.

The rearrangement links TRBV29-1 to TRBJ2-7; the D gene is possibly TRBD2 (5 bases). The clonotype originates from a human donor with Susac syndrome. Material for sequencing was CD8+ T cells from PBMCs. CDR3 bases: TGCAGCGTTTACCTTCCGGGGTTTAACGAGCAGTACTTC. Translating gives CSVYLPGFNEQYF.